This T cell receptor beta chain was found in a study of CD8+ T cells in alopecia areata. The study, taken as a whole, reports: More clonal than normal scalp was lesional scalp, particularly alopecia totalis/universalis. For patients receiving tofacitinib, scalp clonality and expanded CD8+ clones among the top 100 significantly decreased.

Isolated RNA was reverse transcribed into cDNA used as the sequencing template. Method: immunoSEQ multiplex PCR; TCRdb's copy keeps in-frame clones and lacks some. The table has fewer than 200,000 clones, around 58% seen once. Turning to this clone: The antigen remains unidentified.

The germline V gene encodes CDR1 LGHNT and CDR2 FRNRAP. V was trimmed by 5 bases and J by 7 bases, leaving 17 bases between them. The CDR3 covers 14 residues. Treatment: oral pan-JAK inhibitor, 5-10 mg twice daily. This clonotype was obtained from a human donor with alopecia areata. The chain combines TRBV12-5 with TRBJ1-2; no reliable D call. The specimen was CD4+ T cells sorted from blood, collected between weeks 55 and 65, from a patient treated with tofacitinib. The CDR3 DNA reads TGTGCTAGTGGTCCCAGTCCCTCATCCAGTGGCTACACCTTC. The encoded protein is CASGPSPSSSGYTF.